This T cell receptor gamma chain was sequenced in a study of gamma-delta chains in newborns, infants, children. In the study overall: Innate gammadelta T cells reportedly expand polyclonally right after birth, driven by microbial exposure, per the title.

TCRdb reapplied CATT to the reads. The repertoire has 2,500 or so gamma-chain clones, over 40% of them found once; the top ten carry approximately 4.4%. This clone was counted between two and nine times. From germline, CDR1 is EGSTGY and CDR2 YDSYTSSV. This CDR3 is 14 amino acids long. The ends lost 0 bases at V and 6 bases at J; junction bases unmatched: 4. The TCR sequence derives from a child who was a newborn, infant or young child, either healthy, febrile or measles-vaccinated (not recorded which). The V and J genes are TRGV4 and TRGJP2. The source material was blood. The DNA for the CDR3 is TGTGCCACCTGGGATGGGGGTGGTGATTGGATCAAGACGTTT. Amino acid sequence: CATWDGGGDWIKTF.